This TCR beta chain was found in a study of cytomegalovirus exposure and HLA in healthy donors. With regard to this clone: The antigen is unknown.

The PCR employed 60 Vbeta primers together with 13 Jbeta primers. Profiled with immunoSEQ multiplex PCR; TCRdb holds only in-frame clones, not every one. The data hold approximately 150,000 clones, with approximately 88% observed a single time. Whole-study results and caveats: Segments of the TCR beta V type were, in most cases, productive about 87% or about 30% of the time in an earlier analysis. Most sequenced TCRs were rare (though some public TCRs occurred in many donors). Overall, approximately 150 TCR beta chains were annotated as cytomegalovirus-associated.

The germline CDR1 and CDR2 sequences are MNHEY and SVGAGI. CDR3 length: 14 amino acids. J was trimmed by 6 bases and V by 2 bases; bases with no gene match: 4. The TCR originated in a man aged 25-45 years in good health and CMV-seronegative. This chain uses TRBV6-5 with TRBJ1-2; 9 bases align to TRBD1. The sample consisted of PBMCs. In DNA form, the CDR3 reads TGTGCCAGCAGTTACGGGGACAGGGTCAATGGCTACACCTTC. As protein: CASSYGDRVNGYTF.